This T cell receptor (beta chain) originates from a study of metastatic and nonmetastatic thyroid tumors (dated by TCRdb to about 2020). Context from the whole study: Repertoires from peripheral blood and from tumor or nodule tissue samples of malignant and benign thyroid patients were compared.

General conclusions and limits of the study: In both blood and tumor samples, TCR beta diversity was reported to be significantly higher in malignant tumors than in benign nodules.

The library was built by means of PCR. TCRdb lists the instrument as Illumina HiSeq 4000. High-throughput sequencing was used to profile the CDR3 region of the TCR beta-chain in every patient. The study's processing was this. CDR3 differences across clinicopathological groups were used to build a classifier for discriminating distant-metastatic papillary thyroid cancer patients. To measure repertoire diversity the researchers used the Shannon index, while the Morisita-Horn index served to gauge how similar the tumor and blood repertoires were. TCRdb reprocessed the public reads (quality trimming at Q25 with fastp, clone calling with MiXCR) and kept in-frame beta chains. These V and J calls derive from TCRdb rather than the authors' analysis. This sample holds fewer than 20,000 clones; around 25% were observed only once. 12% of the sample is in the top ten clones. Relative to germline, V is 0 bases shorter and J is 3 bases shorter, with 23 bases between their ends. The CDR3 contains 20 residues, cysteine and phenylalanine counted. Just CDR3 DNA is preserved here, 60 bases in frame from base 1. The germline V gene specifies LGHNA as CDR1 and YNFKEQ as CDR2.

Before undergoing thyroid surgery, none of the patients had been given any kind of treatment. Patient clinical samples collected from about 2012 to 2019 were retrospectively analysed using T-cell receptor beta sequencing. This clone was counted ten times or more. The antigen it recognizes is unknown. No clone much larger than this one lies a single base away; base qualities are absent. Rearrangement joined TRBV4-2 to TRBJ2-2; the D segment might be TRBD1 or TRBD2, since each matches 7 bases. This TCR derives from a female donor with papillary thyroid cancer or a benign thyroid nodule (not recorded which). Some clones in this sample may be carry-over from other donors' samples. The sample comprised tumor tissue. The DNA sequence follows: TGTGCCAGCAGCCAAGATCCCGTGGGCAGGGGGGGAACTTACACCGGGGAGCTGTTTTTT. The encoded protein is CASSQDPVGRGGTYTGELFF.